Listed here are 9 T cell receptor beta chains from one sample, sequenced in a study of T-cell memory formation after mild COVID-19. One entry per CDR3 protein, called by TCRdb with MiXCR from the 5' RACE reads. The sample lists a few hundred thousand distinct CDR3 sequences, 8% to 9.5% occurring once. The material sequenced was PBMCs or a T cell subset sorted from them (not recorded which). These receptor sequences come from a man younger than 35 who had mild COVID-19 (a few samples of this study predate the infection). Cell type and time point are not known.

This clonotype was counted many times. The chain joins TRBV7-2 to TRBJ2-2, with D maybe TRBD2 (5 bases). V was cut by 5 bases and J by 6 bases, with 10 bases left in between. The CDR3 is 13 amino acids. Germline CDR1 and CDR2: SGHTA and FQGNSA. The CDR3 sequence: CASSARTAGELFF. The CDR3 bases are TGTGCCAGCAGCGCTAGGACTGCCGGGGAGCTGTTTTTT.

This chain uses TRBV7-9 with TRBJ1-6; D is undetermined. Trimming cost V 4 bases and J 7 bases, with 14 bases left between them. The germline V gene has CDR1 SEHNR and CDR2 FQNEAQ (reference sequence). The CDR3 is made up of 15 amino acids. The CDR3: CASSSTALGNSPLHF. CDR3 nucleotide sequence: TGTGCCAGCAGCTCTACAGCCCTCGGGAATTCACCCCTCCACTTT.

V and J are TRBV19 and TRBJ1-1; D is undetermined. The germline V and J ends were trimmed by 1 base and 3 bases, with 9 bases remaining between them. This CDR3 has 14 amino acids. Germline V gene sequence: CDR1 LNHDA, CDR2 SQIVND (reference sequence). CDR3 DNA sequence: TGTGCCAGTAGTATAGGGGGTAGAGACACTGAAGCTTTCTTT. Protein: CASSIGGRDTEAFF.

The table lists this clonotype with a few counts. J is TRBJ2-7 and V is TRBV6-2 or TRBV6-3; D perhaps matches TRBD1 (5 bases). V was cut by 0 bases and J by 2 bases, with 17 bases left in between. The germline V gene encodes CDR1 MNHEY and CDR2 SVGEGT. The CDR3 has 17 amino acids. The CDR3 loop reads CASSYSSRQNPTYEQYV. The CDR3 coding sequence is TGTGCCAGCAGTTACTCCTCCCGACAGAACCCTACCTACGAGCAGTACGTC.

This clonotype has ten or more counts. The rearrangement joins TRBV20-1 to TRBJ2-2, with D hard to call. The CDR3 is 12 residues long. With 6 bases removed from V and 4 bases from J, the gap between germline ends came to 9 bases. Looked up from germline, CDR1 is DFQATT and CDR2 is SNEGSKA (reference sequence). In DNA form, the CDR3 reads TGCAGTGCCTCTAACCCCACCGGGGAGCTGTTTTTT. Amino acids: CSASNPTGELFF.

V gene TRBV6-2 or TRBV6-3 combines with J gene TRBJ1-1; D uncertain. V dropped 7 bases and J dropped 3 bases, with 15 bases sitting between them. The CDR3 covers 14 residues. Per the germline V gene, CDR1 is MNHEY and CDR2 is SVGEGT. The CDR3 loop is CASTDFGMDTEAFF. The CDR3 bases are TGTGCCAGCACCGACTTTGGTATGGACACTGAAGCTTTCTTT.

This clonotype was detected ten times or more. The chain combines TRBV7-2 with TRBJ2-3; D is unclear. Trimming shortened V by 5 bases and J by 4 bases, and 10 bases separated the two germline ends. CDR3 length equals 13 residues. The germline V gene has CDR1 SGHTA and CDR2 FQGNSA. The CDR3 DNA is TGTGCCAGCAGCGCCCCGTGGGCAGATACGCAGTATTTT. Translation gives CASSAPWADTQYF.

Many counts were recorded for this clonotype. This rearrangement joins TRBV7-9 to TRBJ1-1; TRBD1 matches at 9 bases. After removal of 3 bases from V and 1 base from J, the junction contained 9 bases not matched to a gene. CDR1 SEHNR and CDR2 FQNEAQ come from the germline V gene (reference sequence). The CDR3 loop spans 17 amino acids. The DNA for the CDR3 is TGTGCCAGCAGCTTCCCCGGGACAGGGACTTGGAACACTGAAGCTTTCTTT. Its protein is CASSFPGTGTWNTEAFF.

This clonotype has at least ten counts. V usage is TRBV7-8 and J usage is TRBJ2-3; D uncertain. V was clipped by 2 bases and J by 0 bases, with 6 bases between them. There are 14 residues in the CDR3. Germline-derived CDR1 and CDR2 are SGHVS and FQNEAQ. CDR3 DNA: TGTGCCAGCAGCTTACAGGCTAGCACAGATACGCAGTATTTT. Protein product: CASSLQASTDTQYF.